This is a list of T cell receptor beta chains from one sample in a study of identical twins. TCRdb re-analysed the 5' RACE reads in MiXCR, keeping a single row per CDR3 protein. The sample shows about 530,000 distinct CDR3 sequences, around 20% of them seen only once. The sample was also linked to a second study, of yellow fever vaccine responses in identical twins.

The sequenced material came from CD4+ T cells sorted from blood. The receptors shown here come from a woman aged 18-30 years in good health. Each CDR3 is given with its conserved first and last residue. A D gene is named only where the DNA matches it firmly. Not all rows give a size; the values are once, few, many and, for expanded clones, a class.

d_gene | j_gene | v_gene | abundance | CDR3aa | CDR3nt
. | TRBJ2-7 | TRBV12-3/TRBV12-4 | many | CASSLGGNLYEQYF | TGTGCCAGCAGTTTAGGGGGAAACCTGTACGAGCAGTACTTC
TRBD2 | TRBJ2-1 | TRBV29-1 | . | CSVELAGPGLAGRRNEQFF | TGCAGCGTTGAACTAGCCGGACCGGGACTAGCGGGGCGTCGCAATGAGCAGTTCTTC
TRBD2 | TRBJ2-7 | TRBV27 | few | CASSRLGTSGEQYF | TGTGCCAGCAGTCGCCTCGGGACTAGCGGCGAGCAGTACTTC
TRBD2 | TRBJ2-1 | TRBV4-1 | . | CASSQALGGNIANEQFF | TGCGCCAGCAGCCAAGCCCTGGGGGGGAACATCGCCAATGAGCAGTTCTTC
. | TRBJ2-2 | TRBV5-1 | once | CASSYGPPHTGELFF | TGCGCCAGCAGCTACGGACCACCCCACACCGGGGAGCTGTTTTTT
. | TRBJ2-2 | TRBV29-1 | . | CSVGPGLHTGELFF | TGCAGCGTGGGCCCGGGACTTCACACCGGGGAGCTGTTTTTT
TRBD2 | TRBJ2-3 | TRBV20-1 | . | CSASRWRELGTDTQYF | TGCAGTGCTAGTCGATGGCGGGAGTTGGGCACAGATACGCAGTATTTT
. | TRBJ2-5 | TRBV28 | few | CASSSLVDETQYF | TGTGCCAGCAGTTCGCTCGTCGATGAGACCCAGTACTTC
TRBD2 | TRBJ2-1 | TRBV15 | few | CATSGLETGADEQFF | TGTGCCACCTCGGGACTAGAGACTGGAGCCGATGAGCAGTTCTTC
TRBD1 | TRBJ1-6 | TRBV12-3/TRBV12-4 | . | CASRNRDRGRSPLHF | TGTGCCAGCAGGAACCGGGACAGGGGGCGATCACCCCTCCACTTT
. | TRBJ2-2 | TRBV5-1 | many | CASSLQGNGELFF | TGCGCCAGCAGCCTACAGGGTAACGGGGAGCTGTTTTTT
TRBD1 | TRBJ1-2 | TRBV12-3/TRBV12-4 | . | CASTGDRVGGYTF | TGTGCCAGCACAGGGGACAGGGTTGGTGGCTACACCTTC
. | TRBJ2-6 | TRBV4-2 | . | CAISPGRQVHSGANVLTF | TGTGCCATCAGCCCAGGGCGCCAGGTACACTCTGGGGCCAACGTCCTGACTTTC
TRBD1 | TRBJ2-6 | TRBV2 | few | CASRQGPLGSGANVLTF | TGTGCCAGCAGACAGGGGCCCCTAGGCTCTGGGGCCAACGTCCTGACTTTC
. | TRBJ1-5 | TRBV5-1 | . | CASSLAALGSNQPQHF | TGCGCCAGCAGCTTGGCCGCGTTGGGTAGCAATCAGCCCCAGCATTTT
TRBD2 | TRBJ2-1 | TRBV18 | few | CASSPALAGGIDEQFF | TGTGCCAGCTCACCCGCCCTAGCGGGGGGAATCGATGAGCAGTTCTTC
. | TRBJ2-1 | TRBV7-2 | . | CASSLSVVRSSYNEQFF | TGTGCCAGCAGCTTATCGGTCGTGCGGAGCTCCTACAATGAGCAGTTCTTC
. | TRBJ2-2 | TRBV7-2 | few | CASSLVHGATSNTGELFF | TGTGCCAGCAGCTTAGTGCACGGGGCCACCTCGAACACCGGGGAGCTGTTTTTT
. | TRBJ2-5 | TRBV29-1 | many | CSVGAQETQYF | TGCAGCGTAGGAGCTCAAGAGACCCAGTACTTC
. | TRBJ1-4 | TRBV11-2 | . | CASSRTLNEKLFF | TGTGCCAGCAGCCGGACACTTAATGAAAAACTGTTTTTT
. | TRBJ1-5 | TRBV5-1 | many | CASSPWMGQPQHF | TGCGCCAGCAGCCCCTGGATGGGTCAGCCCCAGCATTTT
TRBD1 | TRBJ2-7 | TRBV6-1 | . | CASSGWTGEYEQYF | TGTGCCAGCAGTGGGTGGACAGGGGAGTACGAGCAGTACTTC
TRBD2 | TRBJ2-3 | TRBV7-6 | . | CASSLMLAGSTDTQYF | TGTGCCAGCAGCTTAATGCTAGCGGGGAGCACAGATACGCAGTATTTT
. | TRBJ2-7 | TRBV20-1 | few | CSAPTQTYEQYF | TGCAGTGCGCCGACTCAGACCTACGAGCAGTACTTC
. | TRBJ2-1 | TRBV7-3 | . | CASSLTAVSSSYNEQFF | TGTGCCAGCAGCTTAACAGCGGTCTCGAGCTCCTACAATGAGCAGTTCTTC
. | TRBJ1-2 | TRBV21-1 | few | CASSKESGGEGYTF | TGTGCCAGCAGCAAAGAATCAGGGGGCGAGGGCTACACCTTC
TRBD1 | TRBJ2-3 | TRBV18 | . | CASSPGTGIAYF | TGTGCCAGCTCACCGGGGACAGGGATTGCGTATTTT
. | TRBJ2-5 | TRBV6-1 | . | CASTAGTKGTQYF | TGTGCCAGCACCGCCGGGACAAAAGGGACCCAGTACTTC
TRBD1 | TRBJ2-1 | TRBV24-1 | few | CATSRGAWRGGDRRGDEQFF | TGTGCCACCAGTCGTGGCGCCTGGAGAGGTGGGGACAGGAGGGGCGATGAGCAGTTCTTC
TRBD2 | TRBJ2-2 | TRBV10-3 | . | CAIRATSGSSGELFF | TGTGCCATCAGGGCGACTAGCGGGAGCTCCGGGGAGCTGTTTTTT
TRBD1 | TRBJ2-2 | TRBV12-3/TRBV12-4 | few | CATRTGGPTGELFF | TGTGCCACTAGGACAGGGGGTCCCACCGGGGAGCTGTTTTTT
. | TRBJ2-4 | TRBV18 | few | CASSLLVAKNIQYF | TGTGCCAGCTCACTTCTGGTAGCCAAAAACATTCAGTACTTC
. | TRBJ2-1 | TRBV12-3/TRBV12-4 | . | CASSLTARDNEQFF | TGTGCCAGCAGTTTAACGGCCCGGGACAATGAGCAGTTCTTC
. | TRBJ2-1 | TRBV6-5 | . | CASSYGVSPSDEQFF | TGTGCCAGCAGTTACGGGGTCTCCCCGTCGGATGAGCAGTTCTTC
. | TRBJ1-5 | TRBV12-3/TRBV12-4 | few | CASSFYSSNQPQHF | TGTGCCAGCAGTTTCTACAGTAGCAATCAGCCCCAGCATTTT
TRBD1 | TRBJ1-1 | TRBV7-8 | . | CASSTQGASGFVEAFF | TGTGCCAGCAGCACTCAGGGGGCGAGTGGCTTTGTTGAAGCTTTCTTT
. | TRBJ2-3 | TRBV20-1 | . | CSARDTFGGKADTQYF | TGCAGTGCTAGAGATACGTTCGGCGGGAAAGCAGATACGCAGTATTTT
TRBD2 | TRBJ2-3 | TRBV20-1 | few | CSAPGLALSTDTQYF | TGCAGTGCACCGGGACTAGCGTTATCCACAGATACGCAGTATTTT